This paragraph reports one T cell receptor (beta chain). Its antigen is not identified. This sample stems from a study of cytomegalovirus exposure and HLA in healthy donors. Overall study results and limits: Later genetic work tied a missense DCLRE1C variant to beta-chain V and J trimming. The dataset shows that most TCR sequences were rare, while some public TCRs occurred in many donors.

Germline CDR1 LNHDA, CDR2 SQIVND (reference sequence). The J segment lost 10 bases and the V segment lost 5 bases, leaving 6 bases of the junction unmatched. This CDR3 comprises 13 residues. PCR primers comprised 60 Vbeta and 13 Jbeta primers. Measured with immunoSEQ multiplex PCR; TCRdb has only the in-frame clones, and not every one. The sample yields roughly 150,000 clones, 60% to 80% seen once. The TCR sequence derives from a man aged 18 to 29 in good health and CMV-seropositive. Sequencing was performed on PBMCs. The chain links TRBV19 to TRBJ1-4; 8 positions agree with TRBD1. For the CDR3, the DNA is TGTGCCAGTAGTCCAGGACAGGGAGCAAAACTGTTTTTT. Protein product: CASSPGQGAKLFF.